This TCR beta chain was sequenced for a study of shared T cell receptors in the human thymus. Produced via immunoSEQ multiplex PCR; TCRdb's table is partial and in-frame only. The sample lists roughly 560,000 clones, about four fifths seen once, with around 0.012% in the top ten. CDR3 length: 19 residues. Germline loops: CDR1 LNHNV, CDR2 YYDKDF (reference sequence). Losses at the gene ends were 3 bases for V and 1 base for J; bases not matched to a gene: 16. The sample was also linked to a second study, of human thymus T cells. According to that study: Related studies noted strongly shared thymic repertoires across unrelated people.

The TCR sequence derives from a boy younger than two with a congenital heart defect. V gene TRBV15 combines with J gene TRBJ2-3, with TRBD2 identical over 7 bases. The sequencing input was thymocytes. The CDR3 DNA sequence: TGTGCCACCAGCAGGGGGGAGTGGGAGGGCCGAGGGGGCACAGATACGCAGTATTTT. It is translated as CATSRGEWEGRGGTDTQYF. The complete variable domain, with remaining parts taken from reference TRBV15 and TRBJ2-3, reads DAMVIQNPRYQVTQFGKPVTLSCSQTLNHNVMYWYQQKSSQAPKLLFHYYDKDFNNEADTPDNFQSRRPNTSFCFLDIRSPGLGDTAMYLCATSRGEWEGRGGTDTQYFGPGTRLTVL.